What follows are 22 T cell receptor beta chains derived from one specimen sequenced in a study of shared clonotypes between healthy human individuals. Only in-frame clones appear in the TCRdb table, and some are missing; sequencing was by immunoSEQ multiplex PCR. Of approximately 640,000 clones listed, 80% to 95% are singletons. Sequencing was carried out using memory CD8+ T cells from PBMCs. The sample's subset: CD45RO+ cells pooled with CCR7-negative TemRA cells. The receptors derive from a man aged 18 to 29 in good health. Some clones in this sample may be carry-over from other donors' samples.

This clone was seen just once. This chain joins TRBV9 and TRBJ1-2, with 11 bases aligning to TRBD1. V shed 3 bases and J 2 bases; nucleotides not matched to a gene: 6. The CDR3 runs to 16 residues. Per the germline V gene, CDR1 is SGDLS and CDR2 is YYNGEE. This CDR3 is CASSGRDRGSNYGYTF. The CDR3 DNA reads TGTGCCAGCAGCGGCCGGGACAGGGGGTCAAACTATGGCTACACCTTC.

Of note for this clone: The sample holds other DNA sequences that translate to the same CDR3. V usage is TRBV27 and J usage is TRBJ2-5; D may be TRBD2 (5 bases). Trimming left V 5 bases short and J 5 bases short, with 12 bases between. Germline lookup yields CDR1 MNHEY and CDR2 SMNVEV (reference sequence). The CDR3 contains 13 residues. The CDR3 loop reads CASSPRGRETQYF. The CDR3 DNA is TGTGCCAGCAGTCCCCGGGGTCGGGAGACCCAGTACTTC.

The chain employs TRBV11-2 and TRBJ1-1; no reliable D call. The V gene's germline CDR1 is SGHAT and CDR2 FQNNGV. V lost 1 base, J lost 0 bases, and 6 bases lay in between. The CDR3 is 14 amino acids. CDR3 DNA sequence: TGTGCCAGCAGCTTAGGTGGGATGAACACTGAAGCTTTCTTT. It translates to CASSLGGMNTEAFF.

The chain links TRBV7-3 to TRBJ2-1; the match to TRBD2 covers 8 bases. This CDR3 is built from 15 residues. CDR1 SGHTA and CDR2 FQGTGA come from the germline V gene. V dropped 4 bases and J dropped 6; count of bases not matched to a gene: 8. CDR3 in amino acids: CASSYPGTRFNEQFF. In nucleotides, the CDR3 is TGTGCCAGCAGCTATCCCGGGACTAGATTCAATGAGCAGTTCTTC.

This chain joins TRBV4-1 and TRBJ2-1; 7 nucleotides match TRBD2. After removal of 2 bases from V and 9 bases from J, the junction contained 16 bases not matched to a gene. Germline V gene sequence: CDR1 MGHRA, CDR2 YSYEKL. This CDR3 contains 17 residues. CDR3 region: CASSQLLAGTTWFEQFF. CDR3 DNA: TGCGCCAGCAGCCAACTATTAGCCGGGACTACGTGGTTTGAGCAGTTCTTC.

The rearrangement joins TRBV13 to TRBJ2-3; 10 nucleotides align to TRBD2. Trimming at V came to 5 bases and at J to 0 bases, leaving 11 bases not matched to a gene. Germline-derived CDR1 and CDR2 are PRHDT and FYEKMQ (reference sequence). The CDR3 is 18 residues long. The CDR3 DNA reads TGTGCCAGCAGCGCCTCGGGGCTAGCGGGAGCTAGCACAGATACGCAGTATTTT. Translating gives CASSASGLAGASTDTQYF.

V gene TRBV6-5 combines with J gene TRBJ1-5, with 9 bases aligning to TRBD1. Germline-derived CDR1 and CDR2 are MNHEY and SVGAGI. The CDR3 is 15 residues long. Unmatched junction bases numbered 7, after V lost 6 bases and J lost 4 bases. CDR3 in DNA: TGTGCCAGCAGAGAGGACAGGGGTGTAAATCAGCCCCAGCATTTT. Translating gives CASREDRGVNQPQHF.

The rearrangement joins TRBV7-9 to TRBJ1-6; 9 positions agree with TRBD1. Unmatched junction bases numbered 6, after V lost 5 bases and J lost 7 bases. The CDR3 runs 15 residues. Germline V gene lookup returns CDR1 SEHNR and CDR2 FQNEAQ (reference sequence). The CDR3 nucleotides read TGTGCCAGCAGCCTCACCGACAGGGGGAATTCACCCCTCCACTTT. Its protein is CASSLTDRGNSPLHF. Complete variable domain (other parts from reference TRBV7-9 and TRBJ1-6): DTGVSQNPRHKITKRGQNVTFRCDPISEHNRLYWYRQTLGQGPEFLTYFQNEAQLEKSRLLSDRFSAERPKGSFSTLEIQRTEQGDSAMYLCASSLTDRGNSPLHFGNGTRLTVT.

The chain employs TRBV27 and TRBJ2-3, with TRBD2 identical over 14 bases. The J segment lost 0 bases and the V segment lost 5 bases, leaving 10 bases of the junction unmatched. Germline V CDR1 and CDR2: MNHEY, SMNVEV (reference sequence). The CDR3 runs to 19 residues. Here the CDR3 reads CASSPLTSGRASSTDTQYF. DNA for the CDR3: TGTGCCAGCAGTCCCCTGACTAGCGGGAGGGCCTCAAGCACAGATACGCAGTATTTT.

CDR3: CASSLSWGRPSGANVLTF. For the CDR3, the DNA is TGTGCCAGCAGTTTATCATGGGGCAGGCCCTCTGGGGCCAACGTCCTGACTTTC. This chain connects TRBV27 to TRBJ2-6, with D possibly matching TRBD1 (5 bases). Germline CDR1 reads MNHEY; CDR2 reads SMNVEV (reference sequence). V lost 0 bases and J lost 0, with 12 bases in between. This CDR3 comprises 18 residues. Complete variable domain (other parts from reference TRBV27 and TRBJ2-6): EAQVTQNPRYLITVTGKKLTVTCSQNMNHEYMSWYRQDPGLGLRQIYYSMNVEVTDKGDVPEGYKVSRKEKRNFPLILESPSPNQTSLYFCASSLSWGRPSGANVLTFGAGSRLTVL.

The CDR3 coding sequence is TGTGCCAGTAGTATTATTCCGGGGGCGATTCACAATGAGCAGTTCTTC. It yields the protein CASSIIPGAIHNEQFF. The V and J genes are TRBV19 and TRBJ2-1, with D possibly called TRBD1 or TRBD2 (6 bases each). This CDR3 has 16 amino acids. Germline values: CDR1 LNHDA, CDR2 SQIVND (reference sequence). With 3 bases removed from V and 5 bases from J, the gap between germline ends came to 17 bases.

In its sample, this clone was seen a few times. The V and J genes are TRBV10-3 and TRBJ1-3, with D uncertain. Trimming left V 3 bases short and J 4 bases short, with 13 bases between. The CDR3 is 15 residues long. The germline V gene has CDR1 ENHRY and CDR2 SYGVKD. The CDR3 loop is CAISDPRVMGNTIYF. The CDR3 DNA reads TGTGCCATCAGTGACCCTCGGGTTATGGGAAACACCATATATTTT.

This clone was recorded a few times. The CDR3 sequence is CASSFSVHEQYF. CDR3 in DNA: TGTGCCAGCAGCTTTTCCGTCCACGAGCAGTACTTC. The chain couples TRBV7-9 to TRBJ2-7; no reliable D call. Germline V gene data show CDR1 as SEHNR and CDR2 as FQNEAQ (reference sequence). The length of the CDR3 is 12 residues. Trimming cost V 3 bases and J 5 bases, with 8 bases left between them.

The rearrangement uses TRBV4-1 and TRBJ2-7; TRBD2 aligns across 8 bases. This CDR3 contains 18 residues. With 0 bases clipped from V and 5 bases from J, the junction kept 15 bases outside the gene matches. The V gene's germline CDR1 is MGHRA and CDR2 YSYEKL. CDR3 sequence reads: CASSQDSSGGPNFDEQYF. The CDR3 coding sequence is TGCGCCAGCAGCCAAGATTCCTCGGGAGGGCCAAATTTTGACGAGCAGTACTTC.

This clone was picked up a small number of times. This chain links TRBV4-1 with TRBJ1-1, with TRBD1 matching over 9 bases. The CDR3 has 15 amino acids. Germline V gene data show CDR1 as MGHRA and CDR2 as YSYEKL. The ends lost 3 bases at V and 4 bases at J; junction bases unmatched: 6. Written as DNA, the CDR3 is TGCGCCAGCAGCCATGGACAGGGGATGGCCACTGAAGCTTTCTTT. Protein sequence: CASSHGQGMATEAFF.

The table lists this clone with a few counts. The chain combines TRBV30 with TRBJ1-1; D not certain. Germline V gene sequence: CDR1 GTSNPN, CDR2 SVGIG (reference sequence). The CDR3 consists of 12 residues. V lost 2 bases, J lost 4 bases, and 8 bases lay in between. In DNA, the CDR3 is TGTGCCTGGAGTCCCCGGACCACTGAAGCTTTCTTT. Translation gives CAWSPRTTEAFF. Combining the CDR3 with reference TRBV30 and TRBJ1-1 gives the whole variable domain SQTIHQWPATLVQPVGSPLSLECTVEGTSNPNLYWYRQAAGRGLQLLFYSVGIGQISSEVPQNLSASRPQDRQFILSSKKLLLSDSGFYLCAWSPRTTEAFFGQGTRLTVV.

J is TRBJ1-1 and V is TRBV10-3; tentative D call: TRBD1 (5 bases). V was cut by 7 bases and J by 1 base, with 16 bases left in between. CDR1 is ENHRY, CDR2 SYGVKD, per germline. CDR3 length: 15 residues. The CDR3 region has the DNA TGTGCCATCACCTATAAACGAGACAGGAACACTGAAGCTTTCTTT. This gives the protein CAITYKRDRNTEAFF.

This clone was picked up a small number of times. This chain connects TRBV19 to TRBJ1-1; TRBD1 matches 8 bases. The CDR3 is 14 amino acids. CDR1 LNHDA and CDR2 SQIVND come from the germline V gene (reference sequence). J was trimmed by 3 bases and V by 4 bases; bases with no gene match: 4. CDR3 in amino acids: CASSSPDRDTEAFF. The CDR3 DNA is TGTGCCAGTAGTAGCCCGGACAGGGACACTGAAGCTTTCTTT.

This clone was picked up a small number of times. The V gene is TRBV4-3, the J gene TRBJ2-7, with TRBD1 identical over 7 bases. Germline trimming cut 1 base from V and 5 bases from J; bases unmatched to any gene: 8. The CDR3 is 15 residues long. CDR1 LGHNA and CDR2 YSLEER come from the germline V gene. The CDR3 is CASSQVPTGRDEQYF. In DNA form, the CDR3 reads TGCGCCAGCAGCCAAGTACCGACAGGGCGCGACGAGCAGTACTTC.

This sequence joins TRBV4-2 and TRBJ1-6; weak D call: TRBD1 (5 bases). This CDR3 is built from 13 residues. CDR1 is LGHNA, CDR2 YNFKEQ, per germline. Deletions cut 1 base from V and 9 bases from J, with 7 bases between. CDR3 loop: CASSQGGGSPLHF. For the CDR3, the DNA is TGTGCCAGCAGCCAAGGTGGGGGTTCACCCCTCCACTTT.

The CDR3 loop reads CSVVAVPGQVNSEAFF. In nucleotides, the CDR3 is TGCAGCGTTGTGGCTGTTCCCGGACAGGTCAATTCTGAAGCTTTCTTT. This chain connects TRBV29-1 to TRBJ1-1; 7 bases map to TRBD1. This CDR3 comprises 16 residues. With 4 bases clipped from V and 6 bases from J, the junction kept 17 bases outside the gene matches. The germline gives CDR1 SQVTM, CDR2 ANQGSEA.

The CDR3 sequence: CASSLGVGGTEAFF. The CDR3 region has the DNA TGTGCCAGCAGCTTGGGGGTAGGCGGCACTGAAGCTTTCTTT. This chain connects TRBV5-6 to TRBJ1-1; D is unresolved. The germline gives CDR1 SGHDT, CDR2 YYEEEE. The CDR3 sequence is 14 residues long. Trimming removed 0 bases from V and 4 bases from J, with 10 bases in between.